This is a list of T cell receptor beta chains from one sample in a study of blood T cells in healthy people across ages. TCRdb fed the 5' RACE reads into MiXCR, producing one record per CDR3 protein. The sample contains around 870,000 distinct CDR3 sequences, more than 25% of which appear only once. Material: blood. The receptors shown here come from an elderly woman in good health. Each CDR3 is given with its conserved first and last residue. The D gene is left open where the match is weak. Clone size, where shown, is once, few, many, or a class for clones that have expanded.

d_call	v_call	j_call	clone_size	cdr3_nt	cdr3_aa
.	TRBV2	TRBJ2-5	many	TGTGCCAGCACCGAGGACACAGAGACCCAGTACTTC	CASTEDTETQYF
.	TRBV20-1	TRBJ2-3	.	TGCAGTGCCCGAGACACCGTTGGACAGAGCACAGATACGCAGTATTTT	CSARDTVGQSTDTQYF
TRBD2	TRBV6-1	TRBJ2-1	many	TGTGCCAGCAAAGGACTAGCGGGGGGACCCTACAATGAGCAGTTCTTC	CASKGLAGGPYNEQFF
TRBD1	TRBV12-3/TRBV12-4	TRBJ2-5	once	TGTGCCAGCAGTCGACAGGGAGTGGGCCAAGAGACCCAGTACTTC	CASSRQGVGQETQYF
.	TRBV20-1	TRBJ1-2	many	TGCAGTGCCGCGGACGGATATGGCTACACCTTC	CSAADGYGYTF
.	TRBV12-3/TRBV12-4	TRBJ1-2	many	TGTGCCAGCAGTTTTACTAACTATGGCTACACCTTC	CASSFTNYGYTF
.	TRBV5-4	TRBJ2-2	.	TGTGCCAGCACCAGCATGAACACCGGGGAGCTGTTTTTT	CASTSMNTGELFF
.	TRBV6-2/TRBV6-3	TRBJ1-5	.	TGTGCCAGCACCACAAGCGCGGGGTATAGCAATCAGCCCCAGCATTTT	CASTTSAGYSNQPQHF
TRBD1	TRBV7-2	TRBJ1-2	.	TGTGCCAGCAGCTTAAATACAGGGGGTCCCTATGGCTACACCTTC	CASSLNTGGPYGYTF
TRBD2	TRBV2	TRBJ2-1	.	TGTGCCAGCAGTGAATGGCTAGCGGGGGACAATGAGCAGTTCTTC	CASSEWLAGDNEQFF
TRBD1	TRBV7-2	TRBJ2-7	few	TGTGCCAGCAGCCAGGGACAGGGACAGTACGAGCAGTACTTC	CASSQGQGQYEQYF
TRBD1	TRBV11-2	TRBJ2-5	many	TGTGCCAGCAGCTTAGGGACAGGGACCAGGGAGACCCAGTACTTC	CASSLGTGTRETQYF
TRBD2	TRBV6-2/TRBV6-3	TRBJ2-1	many	TGTGCCAGCAGAAAGCGGGGGTCGTACAATGAGCAGTTCTTC	CASRKRGSYNEQFF
.	TRBV20-1	TRBJ1-1	many	TGCAGTGCTTTCCCCCGGGGCAGGATAACTGAAGCTTTCTTT	CSAFPRGRITEAFF
TRBD1	TRBV6-2/TRBV6-3	TRBJ1-2	many	TGTGCCAGCAGTTACGGGACAGTCGTATTCTATGGCTACACCTTC	CASSYGTVVFYGYTF
.	TRBV27	TRBJ2-7	.	TGTGCCTGCAGTCCCCGGGGGGCGGGGGACAATGAGCAGTACTTC	CACSPRGAGDNEQYF
.	TRBV28	TRBJ1-2	many	TGTGCCAGCAGTTTATTTGGGGGCTACGGCTACACCTTC	CASSLFGGYGYTF
TRBD1	TRBV7-2	TRBJ2-7	many	TGTGCCAGCAGCTTTTCAACAGGGGGCTCCTACGAGCAGTACTTC	CASSFSTGGSYEQYF
.	TRBV4-3	TRBJ2-3	many	TGCGCCAGCAGCCAAGCCCCCCGGGGGAAAGATACGCAGTATTTT	CASSQAPRGKDTQYF
TRBD2	TRBV27	TRBJ2-1	many	TGTGCCAGCAGCCGAGCTAGCGGGGGGGGGAATGAGCAGTTCTTC	CASSRASGGGNEQFF
.	TRBV7-9	TRBJ2-3	once	TGTGCCAGCAGCTTAGGGGCCTACACAGATACGCAGTATTTT	CASSLGAYTDTQYF
TRBD1	TRBV15	TRBJ2-7	many	TGTGCCACCAGCAGGGGACAGGGGGCCTACGAGCAGTACTTC	CATSRGQGAYEQYF
TRBD2	TRBV20-1	TRBJ2-5	many	TGCAGTGCCTCTAGCGGGGGGGCGGAGACCCAGTACTTC	CSASSGGAETQYF
TRBD1	TRBV5-1	TRBJ2-1	few	TGCGCCAGCAGCTCTCCTTACGAGGGGGCTGTGGAGACCCAGTTCTTC	CASSSPYEGAVETQFF
.	TRBV20-1	TRBJ1-6	.	TGCAGTGCTAGAGATGCCCGGGACACCCGTCCACCCCTCCACTTT	CSARDARDTRPPLHF
.	TRBV6-5	TRBJ2-5	many	TGTGCCAGCAGTTACTCCCCTCCCGAGACCCAGTACTTC	CASSYSPPETQYF
.	TRBV12-3/TRBV12-4	TRBJ2-1	.	TGTGCCAGCAGTTTCTTGCGGAATGAGCAGTTCTTC	CASSFLRNEQFF
TRBD1	TRBV7-6	TRBJ2-3	many	TGTGCCAGCAGACAGACAGGGGGCTCCACAGATACGCAGTATTTT	CASRQTGGSTDTQYF
TRBD2	TRBV20-1	TRBJ2-3	few	TGCAGTGCTAGAGATCGTGAAAGCGGGAGTATCGCAGATACGCAGTATTTT	CSARDRESGSIADTQYF
.	TRBV27	TRBJ2-2	.	TGTGCCAGCAGTTACTACATCGGGGAGCTGTTTTTT	CASSYYIGELFF
.	TRBV4-3	TRBJ2-2	few	TGCGCCAGCAGCCAGACAGCCCAGGTTAACACCGGGGAGCTGTTTTTT	CASSQTAQVNTGELFF
.	TRBV7-2	TRBJ1-6	few	TGTGCCAGCTCCCCGGCGAGCTCCTATAATTCACCCCTCCACTTT	CASSPASSYNSPLHF
TRBD2	TRBV5-1	TRBJ2-5	.	TGCGCCAGCAGCCAAGACAGTGGGAGGGCCCAGTACTTC	CASSQDSGRAQYF
.	TRBV29-1	TRBJ1-2	many	TGCAGCGCAAGGGGGGCCTATGGCTACACCTTC	CSARGAYGYTF
.	TRBV6-5	TRBJ1-2	few	TGTGCCAGCAAAGGCTCTTTAGATGGCTACACCTTC	CASKGSLDGYTF
.	TRBV30	TRBJ1-2	many	TGTGCCTGGAGTGACTTCTATGGCTACACCTTC	CAWSDFYGYTF
TRBD2	TRBV20-1	TRBJ2-7	many	TGCAGTGCGCCGATCAGCGGGGGGGGTTCCTTTTACGAGCAGTACTTC	CSAPISGGGSFYEQYF
.	TRBV4-1	TRBJ2-6	.	TGCGCCAGCAGCCAAGCGCTACTGGCTGGGGCCAACGTCCTGACTTTC	CASSQALLAGANVLTF
.	TRBV2	TRBJ2-1	.	TGTGCCAGCAGTGAAAGGCAGGGATTCAATGAGCAGTTCTTC	CASSERQGFNEQFF
.	TRBV20-1	TRBJ2-3	many	TGCAGTGCGAATGCCGGGAGTATACGCACAGATACGCAGTATTTT	CSANAGSIRTDTQYF
TRBD1	TRBV29-1	TRBJ2-2	many	TGCAGCGTTTCCCTCGGGACAGGGAACACCGGGGAGCTGTTTTTT	CSVSLGTGNTGELFF
.	TRBV27	TRBJ1-1	.	TGTGCCAGCAGTTTATCCGGTAGGGCTGAAGCTTTCTTT	CASSLSGRAEAFF